This entry is about one TCR beta chain. The target antigen is unknown. This entry is derived from a study of T cells expressing NK-cell markers. Study-wide context: The authors sequenced eight donors, of whom seven were HCMV-seropositive and one was seronegative. Findings of the study overall: Among CD8+ T cells from over 5 donors, dominant NKG2C+ clonotypes accounted for roughly 1.0-7.0%. Similarly, these clonotypes led the CD3+CD56-NKG2C+ fraction as well in a handful of donors.

The germline CDR1 and CDR2 sequences are KGHSH and LQKENI. The CDR3 has 15 residues. 5'RACE template switching with UMIs generated TCR beta cDNA. Each CDR3 protein gets one entry in TCRdb, which reprocessed the 5' RACE reads and gives no DNA. This listing includes about 460,000 distinct CDR3 sequences. V gene TRBV18 combines with J gene TRBJ2-7; TCRdb names TRBD2, which stays unverified in the absence of DNA. This receptor was taken from a woman aged 45 to 65 in good health. Input material: blood T cells: a sorted CD56 or NKG2C T cell subset, CD4+ or CD8+ T cells, or bulk PBMC T cells (not recorded which). The CDR3 loop is CASSPGGLASYEQYF.